Listed here are 9 T cell receptor beta chains from one sample, sequenced in a study of shared clonotypes between healthy human individuals (dated by TCRdb to the early 2020s). Receptor amplification or capture employed the immunoSEQ multiplex PCR assay. TCRdb mirrors the immuneACCESS table, restricted to in-frame sequences. Some clones are absent from its copies; in checked studies, under half trace to an unresolved V gene, and the reason for the others is unknown. Present in this sample are about 490,000 clones, 65% to 85% of which were seen just once. The ten largest make up more than 9.5% of the sample. What was sequenced was PBMCs. These receptors were collected from a woman aged 40 to 49 in good health. Some clones in this sample may be carry-over from other donors' samples.

The rearrangement uses TRBV28 and TRBJ1-3; D call uncertain. Trimming took 3 bases from V and 0 from J, leaving 15 bases between them. This CDR3 has 17 amino acids. Germline V gene sequence: CDR1 MDHEN, CDR2 SYDVKM. CDR3 nucleotide sequence: TGTGCCAGCAGTTTGAGGTTGGGCACCCACTCTGGAAACACCATATATTTT. This encodes CASSLRLGTHSGNTIYF.

The J gene is TRBJ1-1, the V gene TRBV19; D not certain. The CDR3 spans 13 residues. Trimming cost V 8 bases and J 0 bases, with 10 bases left between them. Germline CDR1 is LNHDA and CDR2 is SQIVND (reference sequence). CDR3 loop: CASSEQVNTEAFF. The CDR3 DNA follows: TGTGCCAGTTCTGAGCAGGTGAACACTGAAGCTTTCTTT.

As for this clone: One base away lies a much larger clone, so this may be a sequencing read error. This chain connects TRBV6-4 to TRBJ2-3; 10 nucleotides match TRBD2. The CDR3 length is 15 residues. Germline lookup yields CDR1 MRHNA and CDR2 SNTAGT. With 5 bases clipped from V and 4 bases from J, the junction kept 6 bases outside the gene matches. The CDR3 sequence is CASSTTSGSADTQYF. Written as DNA, the CDR3 is TGTGCCAGCAGTACGACTAGCGGGTCGGCAGATACGCAGTATTTT.

The J gene is TRBJ2-7, the V gene TRBV11-1; possible D gene TRBD1, 6 bases. The J call may be mistaken, given a closer DNA end match to TRBJ2-1. In germline, CDR1 is SGHAT, CDR2 FQDESV (reference sequence). This CDR3 spans 14 amino acids. The CDR3 reads CASSWTAANNEQFF. The CDR3 nucleotides read TGTGCCAGCAGCTGGACAGCCGCCAACAATGAGCAGTTCTTC.

CDR3 bases: TGTGCCAGCAGCTCAACAGGGGCCACCGGGGAGCTGTTTTTT. This encodes CASSSTGATGELFF. V gene TRBV7-2 combines with J gene TRBJ2-2, with TRBD1 matching 7 bases. The germline V gene encodes CDR1 SGHTA and CDR2 FQGNSA. This CDR3 is built from 14 residues. V lost 4 bases, J lost 4 bases, and 3 bases stayed unmatched. The variable domain in full, with the rest retrieved from reference TRBV7-2 and TRBJ2-2, is GAGVSQSPSNKVTEKGKDVELRCDPISGHTALYWYRQSLGQGLEFLIYFQGNSAPDKSGLPSDRFSAERTGGSVSTLTIQRTQQEDSAVYLCASSSTGATGELFFGEGSRLTVL.

With regard to this clone: It may be a read error: a sequence one base away is much more abundant. The chain employs TRBV19 and TRBJ2-3; TRBD1 might be the D (5 bases). The CDR3 length is 17 residues. Germline assignment: CDR1 LNHDA and CDR2 SQIVND (reference sequence). Here the CDR3 DNA reads TGTGCCAGTAGTCCCAGGACATCCCAAAGGATCTCTGTCACGCGGTATTTT. Translating gives CASSPRTSQRISVTRYF.

This clone was counted at least ten times. This chain connects TRBV13 to TRBJ2-7; perhaps TRBD2 as D (6 bases). The CDR3 runs to 13 residues. Germline loops: CDR1 PRHDT, CDR2 FYEKMQ (reference sequence). V lost 3 bases to trimming and J lost 6 bases, with 12 bases between them. The CDR3 loop reads CASSLTGTREQYF. CDR3 DNA: TGTGCCAGCAGCTTGACGGGGACTCGCGAGCAGTACTTC.

V and J are TRBV4-1 and TRBJ2-1; D assignment may be TRBD1 or TRBD2 (7 bases each). The CDR3 length is 15 residues. Germline-derived CDR1 and CDR2 are MGHRA and YSYEKL. With 4 bases removed from V and 7 bases from J, the gap between germline ends came to 17 bases. The CDR3 region is CASSLGQRGQNEQFF. DNA for the CDR3: TGCGCCAGCAGCCTGGGACAGCGGGGTCAGAATGAGCAGTTCTTC.

The rearrangement links TRBV5-4 to TRBJ2-7; 11 bases agree with TRBD2. Trimming took 0 bases from V and 4 from J; bases not matched to a gene: 6. This CDR3 spans 16 amino acids. Germline-derived CDR1 and CDR2 are SGHNT and YYREEE (reference sequence). The CDR3 DNA follows: TGTGCCAGCAGCTTGGGGATAGCGGGAGGGATTTACGAGCAGTACTTC. Its protein is CASSLGIAGGIYEQYF.